This TCR beta chain was identified in a study of blood T cell repertoires in COVID-19. About the study: Donors in the United States, Italy and Spain gave samples during acute or convalescent COVID-19. In each case, the material was cDNA or gDNA derived from T cells, B-cell-depleted T cells, or PBMCs.

This CDR3 spans 15 amino acids. Germline loops: CDR1 MNHEY, CDR2 SVGAGI. Germline trimming cut 10 bases from V and 2 bases from J; bases unmatched to any gene: 7. Original data processing: From reference gene primer amplification, estimates of nucleated cell counts were derived. Clones were sequenced by immunoSEQ multiplex PCR, and TCRdb holds only the in-frame ones, with some missing. Clone size and V and J calls were adopted from that table, with D and trimming inferred from the DNA. The table has under 100,000 clones, 89% seen once; the top ten hold under 3.5%. This receptor was taken from a woman in her 70s with acute or convalescent COVID-19. The genes are TRBV6-5 and TRBJ2-2, with 10 bases identical to TRBD2. The sequenced sample consisted of peripheral blood. CDR3 DNA sequence: TGTGCCACCTTAGCGGGGGGCCGTAACACCGGGGAGCTGTTTTTT. It yields the protein CATLAGGRNTGELFF.